These 24 T cell receptor beta chains originate from one sample sequenced in a study of T cell responses to AZD1222 COVID-19 vaccine (dated by TCRdb to the early 2020s). This specimen's time point label, per the study, means: baseline before first vaccination. Library preparation used the immunoSEQ multiplex PCR assay. TCRdb carries this immuneACCESS record with in-frame sequences only. Its versions omit some clonotypes, under half of them owing to an unresolved V gene in the studies checked, with the rest unexplained. The sample data list roughly 96,000 clones, and around 87% of these were observed just once. The ten largest clones represent about 3% of the sample. The material was peripheral blood, obtained on day 0 of AZD1222 vaccination. Receptor source: an adult in good health.

The V gene is TRBV18, the J gene TRBJ2-1; maybe TRBD1 (5 bases). V was cut by 2 bases and J by 1 base, with 6 bases left in between. The CDR3 sequence is 14 residues long. Germline lookup yields CDR1 KGHSH and CDR2 LQKENI. CDR3 residues: CASSPKGSYNEQFF. CDR3 bases: TGTGCCAGCTCACCAAAGGGGTCCTACAATGAGCAGTTCTTC.

The chain uses TRBV4-3 and TRBJ2-7; TRBD1 matches 7 bases. Germline CDR1 and CDR2: LGHNA and YSLEER. The CDR3 loop spans 15 amino acids. Trimming at V came to 5 bases and at J to 0 bases, leaving 7 bases not matched to a gene. CDR3 DNA sequence: TGCGCCAGCAGCTTAAACAGGGGTAGCTCCTACGAGCAGTACTTC. It yields the protein CASSLNRGSSYEQYF.

This clone was recorded only once. The identical CDR3 is also encoded by other nucleotide sequences in the sample. The V and J genes are TRBV10-3 and TRBJ1-2; TRBD1 matches 9 bases. Germline loops: CDR1 ENHRY, CDR2 SYGVKD. J lost 6 bases, V lost 3 bases, and 5 bases had no gene match. This CDR3 spans 14 amino acids. CDR3 nucleotide sequence: TGTGCCATCAGTGATCCGGGACAGGGAGATGGCTACACCTTC. Translation: CAISDPGQGDGYTF.

This chain links TRBV6-5 with TRBJ2-5; possibly TRBD1 for D (6 bases). The CDR3 extends over 15 amino acids. CDR1 is MNHEY, CDR2 SVGAGI, per germline. V lost 0 bases, J lost 1 base, and 9 bases lay in between. CDR3 DNA: TGTGCCAGCAGTTACTCCTTGGACAGCCAAGAGACCCAGTACTTC. This translates into CASSYSLDSQETQYF.

The rearrangement uses TRBV5-1 and TRBJ2-1, with 9 bases lining up with TRBD2. The trim removed 4 bases at V and 4 bases at J, leaving 6 bases unmatched. Germline V gene lookup returns CDR1 SGHRS and CDR2 YFSETQ. The CDR3 contains 15 residues. The CDR3 DNA sequence: TGCGCCAGCAGCCTGAGCGGGAGGAATTACAATGAGCAGTTCTTC. Amino acids: CASSLSGRNYNEQFF.

The chain is built from TRBV10-3 and TRBJ2-1; 11 bases agree with TRBD2. Germline V gene sequence: CDR1 ENHRY, CDR2 SYGVKD. The junction had 16 bases not matched to a gene; V was cut back by 2 bases and J by 7 bases. This CDR3 contains 19 residues. CDR3 region: CAISEATSGKNGKWNEQFF. CDR3 nucleotide sequence: TGTGCCATCAGTGAGGCGACTAGCGGGAAAAACGGGAAGTGGAATGAGCAGTTCTTC.

With regard to this clone: Other DNA sequences in the same sample also yield this CDR3. The chain joins TRBV3-1 (or the pseudogene TRBV3-2) to TRBJ2-1; D may be TRBD2 (5 bases). The ends were cut back, 1 base at V and 0 bases at J, with 7 bases in the middle. The CDR3 consists of 15 residues. Germline values: CDR1 LGHDT, CDR2 YNNKEL (reference sequence). CDR3 bases: TGTGCCAGCAGCCAAGGTACTAGCTCCTACAATGAGCAGTTCTTC. Protein product: CASSQGTSSYNEQFF.

This sequence joins TRBV6-2 or TRBV6-3 and TRBJ2-2; 7 nucleotides line up with TRBD1. With 6 bases clipped from V and 6 bases from J, the junction kept 7 bases outside the gene matches. The CDR3 loop spans 14 amino acids. Germline V gene lookup returns CDR1 MNHEY and CDR2 SVGEGT. CDR3 amino acids: CASSPGTDAGELFF. CDR3 nucleotide sequence: TGTGCCAGCAGCCCCGGGACAGACGCCGGGGAGCTGTTTTTT.

The CDR3 protein is CASSLKTNTEAFF. In nucleotides, the CDR3 is TGTGCCAGCAGCTTAAAGACGAACACTGAAGCTTTCTTT. J is TRBJ1-1 and V is TRBV7-3, with D unresolved. The CDR3 spans 13 residues. The germline V and J ends were trimmed by 1 base and 1 base, with 4 bases remaining between them. Germline CDR1 reads SGHTA; CDR2 reads FQGTGA.

V usage is TRBV7-2 and J usage is TRBJ1-1; no firm D call. The CDR3 runs 9 residues. Germline V gene sequence: CDR1 SGHTA, CDR2 FQGNSA. Trimming shortened V by 6 bases and J by 9 bases, and 5 bases separated the two germline ends. This chain's CDR3 is CASSAKAFF. As DNA, the CDR3 is TGTGCCAGCAGTGCGAAAGCTTTCTTT.

A word on this clone: Germline is not matched at one junction end, which may reflect a read error. The V call is TRBV11-2, the J call TRBJ2-5; 11 bases are a match to TRBD2. Germline values: CDR1 SGHAT, CDR2 FQNNGV. The CDR3 has 14 amino acids. CDR3 amino acids: CASRLAGGLETQYF. The CDR3 DNA reads TGTGCCAGCAGATTAGCGGGAGGGCTAGAGACCCAGTACTTC.

The chain recombines TRBV28 with TRBJ1-2; D is unresolved. The CDR3 has 12 amino acids. Trimming removed 3 bases at V and 4 bases at J, with 6 bases between. Germline lookup yields CDR1 MDHEN and CDR2 SYDVKM. The CDR3 DNA reads as TGTGCCAGCAGTTTTGGGAGCTATGGCTACACCTTC. Amino acid sequence: CASSFGSYGYTF.

This chain joins TRBV15 and TRBJ1-3; D gene ambiguous. Per germline, CDR1 LNHNV and CDR2 YYDKDF (reference sequence). The CDR3 runs to 13 residues. Trimming stripped 5 bases from V and 8 bases from J, with 13 bases between. DNA for the CDR3: TGTGCCACCAGCGGACTGGGCAGAGACACCATATATTTT. As protein: CATSGLGRDTIYF.

The chain links TRBV5-1 to TRBJ2-7, with 7 bases lining up with TRBD1. Germline V gene lookup returns CDR1 SGHRS and CDR2 YFSETQ. The CDR3 has 15 residues. Trimming at V came to 4 bases and at J to 1 base, leaving 8 bases not matched to a gene. The DNA of the CDR3 is TGCGCCAGCAGCAAGGACAGGTTAGATTCCTACGAGCAGTACTTC. Translation gives CASSKDRLDSYEQYF.

V and J are TRBV5-1 and TRBJ1-4; TRBD1 matches 9 bases. Germline assignment: CDR1 SGHRS and CDR2 YFSETQ. J lost 8 bases, V lost 10 bases, and 12 bases had no gene match. The CDR3 covers 14 residues. The CDR3 coding sequence is TGCGCCGGTGGAAAGGGACAGGGACGCGAAAAACTGTTTTTT. It codes for CAGGKGQGREKLFF.

This clone appeared once. The rearrangement joins TRBV16 to TRBJ2-7; 7 bases are shared with TRBD2. Germline V lookup: CDR1 KGHSY, CDR2 FQNENV. The CDR3 runs 15 residues. With V trimmed by 3 bases and J by 7 bases, 12 bases remained unmatched. This CDR3 reads CASSHWRELSREQYF. The DNA for the CDR3 is TGTGCCAGCAGCCACTGGCGGGAGCTGTCTCGTGAGCAGTACTTC.

The gene calls are TRBV24-1 and TRBJ1-6, with D hard to call. In germline, CDR1 is KGHDR, CDR2 SFDVKD. With 0 bases removed from V and 4 bases from J, the gap between germline ends came to 21 bases. This CDR3 is built from 20 residues. CDR3 DNA sequence: TGTGCCACCAGTGATTTGCCACCGGGTAGAAGGTTGAGGTATAATTCACCCCTCCACTTT. Translation gives CATSDLPPGRRLRYNSPLHF.

This chain joins TRBV7-6 and TRBJ2-6; D is undetermined. This CDR3 has 17 residues. V gave up 3 bases and J gave up 0 bases, with 12 bases separating them. Germline V gene sequence: CDR1 SGHVS, CDR2 FNYEAQ. The CDR3 region has the DNA TGTGCCAGCAGCTTGTACACGACCCGCTCTGGGGCCAACGTCCTGACTTTC. Encoded protein: CASSLYTTRSGANVLTF.

The rearrangement joins TRBV6-5 to TRBJ2-4, with unresolved D. Germline-derived CDR1 and CDR2 are MNHEY and SVGAGI. The CDR3 consists of 14 residues. V was cut by 7 bases and J by 6 bases, with 16 bases left in between. The CDR3 here is CASKHGGIGNIQYF. CDR3 DNA: TGTGCCAGCAAGCATGGTGGTATTGGAAACATTCAGTACTTC.

The V gene is TRBV18, the J gene TRBJ1-3; 9 bases are a match to TRBD1. CDR1 is KGHSH and CDR2 is LQKENI in the germline V gene. The CDR3 spans 15 residues. Unmatched junction bases numbered 6, after V lost 5 bases and J lost 4 bases. The CDR3 reads CASSSDRGTGNTIYF. The CDR3 bases are TGTGCCAGCTCATCGGACAGGGGAACAGGAAACACCATATATTTT. The full variable domain, in which reference TRBV18 and TRBJ1-3 provide the parts outside the CDR3, is NAGVMQNPRHLVRRRGQEARLRCSPMKGHSHVYWYRQLPEEGLKFMVYLQKENIIDESGMPKERFSAEFPKEGPSILRIQQVVRGDSAAYFCASSSDRGTGNTIYFGEGSWLTVV.

This chain joins TRBV29-1 and TRBJ2-7, with TRBD2 matching 10 bases. Germline values: CDR1 SQVTM, CDR2 ANQGSEA. CDR3 length: 13 amino acids. Losses at the gene ends were 2 bases for V and 6 bases for J; bases not matched to a gene: 4. Here the CDR3 reads CSVEKREGGEQYF. CDR3 sequence (DNA): TGCAGCGTTGAAAAGCGGGAGGGCGGCGAGCAGTACTTC.

The chain couples TRBV9 to TRBJ2-5; TRBD1 matches at 8 bases. The germline gives CDR1 SGDLS, CDR2 YYNGEE. The CDR3 runs to 13 residues. Trimming cost V 5 bases and J 3 bases; bases outside gene matches: 3. The CDR3, as DNA: TGTGCCAGCAGTGACAGGGGAGAAGAGACCCAGTACTTC. It translates to CASSDRGEETQYF.

The J gene is TRBJ1-6, the V gene TRBV27, with D hard to call. Germline CDR1 reads MNHEY; CDR2 reads SMNVEV (reference sequence). V was cut by 7 bases and J by 8 bases, with 15 bases left in between. The CDR3 totals 14 residues. CDR3 sequence reads: CASTLRAAYSPLHF. The CDR3 coding sequence is TGTGCCAGCACACTCCGGGCGGCATATTCACCCCTCCACTTT.

This rearrangement joins TRBV19 to TRBJ1-4; no clear D. The CDR3 has 15 residues. Trimming pared 3 bases from V and 7 bases from J, leaving 15 bases between. Germline lookup yields CDR1 LNHDA and CDR2 SQIVND (reference sequence). The CDR3 bases are TGTGCCAGTAGTATTTTTGGGGTTGCCAGTGAAAAACTGTTTTTT. This translates into CASSIFGVASEKLFF. The complete variable domain, with remaining parts taken from reference TRBV19 and TRBJ1-4, reads DGGITQSPKYLFRKEGQNVTLSCEQNLNHDAMYWYRQDPGQGLRLIYYSQIVNDFQKGDIAEGYSVSREKKESFPLTVTSAQKNPTAFYLCASSIFGVASEKLFFGSGTQLSVL.